Following are 9 T cell receptor beta chains from one sample sequenced in a study of cytomegalovirus exposure and HLA in healthy donors. 60 Vbeta and 13 Jbeta primers were used in PCR. The repertoire was sequenced with immunoSEQ multiplex PCR; TCRdb's copy has only in-frame clones and lacks some. The sample lists around 200,000 clones, around four fifths occurring once. What was sequenced was PBMCs. These TCRs come from a woman in her sixties in good health and CMV-seropositive.

The chain recombines TRBV5-6 with TRBJ2-7, with D unclear. CDR3 size: 11 residues. Germline V gene sequence: CDR1 SGHDT, CDR2 YYEEEE. Deletions cut 4 bases from V and 6 bases from J, with 8 bases between. CDR3 residues: CASSLNGEQYF. DNA for the CDR3: TGTGCCAGCAGCCTTAACGGCGAGCAGTACTTC.

The sample holds one count of this clone. The CDR3 sequence: CASSSLGSSGNTIYF. As DNA, the CDR3 is TGTGCCAGCAGTTCGCTGGGGAGCTCTGGAAACACCATATATTTT. The V gene is TRBV6-5, the J gene TRBJ1-3; the D is unclear. The CDR3 extends over 15 amino acids. V gave up 4 bases and J gave up 0 bases, with 10 bases separating them. CDR1 and CDR2 (germline): MNHEY, SVGAGI.

This clone was detected only once. The rearrangement links TRBV7-6 to TRBJ2-7; D unclear. CDR1 is SGHVS and CDR2 is FNYEAQ in the germline V gene. V shed 3 bases and J shed 6 bases, with 12 bases lying between them. This CDR3 contains 13 residues. The CDR3 protein is CASSFSQSREQYF. The CDR3 DNA follows: TGTGCCAGCAGCTTCTCCCAGTCCCGCGAGCAGTACTTC.

The V gene is TRBV2, the J gene TRBJ2-7; D may be TRBD1 (6 bases). The CDR3 contains 13 residues. Looked up from germline, CDR1 is SNHLY and CDR2 is FYNNEI. Deletions cut 3 bases from V and 5 bases from J, with 11 bases between. The CDR3 bases are TGTGCCAGCAGTGACATGACAGGCCACGAGCAGTACTTC. Translating it yields CASSDMTGHEQYF.

The V call is TRBV11-2, the J call TRBJ2-6; possible D gene TRBD1, 6 bases. Looked up from germline, CDR1 is SGHAT and CDR2 is FQNNGV. V lost 5 bases and J lost 2, with 10 bases in between. The CDR3 is made up of 15 amino acids. CDR3 protein: CASSTQGAGANVLTF. CDR3 sequence (DNA): TGTGCCAGCAGCACACAGGGCGCTGGGGCCAACGTCCTGACTTTC.

This clone was picked up a small number of times. The V and J genes are TRBV5-1 and TRBJ2-3; tentative D call: TRBD2 (5 bases). Trimming shortened V by 4 bases and J by 2 bases, and 14 bases separated the two germline ends. The CDR3 extends over 15 amino acids. Germline assignment: CDR1 SGHRS and CDR2 YFSETQ. In DNA, the CDR3 is TGCGCCAGCAGCCCCTTGGACTTCATCACAGATACGCAGTATTTT. Its protein product is CASSPLDFITDTQYF.

This clone was picked up one time. This CDR3 is also generated by other DNA sequences in the sample. The CDR3 DNA reads as TGTGCCAGCAGCTTAGCCGACGAGCAGTACTTC. This encodes CASSLADEQYF. This sequence joins TRBV7-9 and TRBJ2-7, with D uncertain. The CDR3 sequence is 11 residues long. Deletions cut 0 bases from V and 5 bases from J, with 2 bases between. CDR1 and CDR2 (germline): SEHNR, FQNEAQ (reference sequence).

This clone was seen just once. V usage is TRBV18 and J usage is TRBJ2-7, with 7 nucleotides matching TRBD1. Looked up from germline, CDR1 is KGHSH and CDR2 is LQKENI. CDR3 length: 15 residues. V shed 2 bases and J 3 bases; nucleotides not matched to a gene: 7. CDR3 sequence reads: CASSPGSNRGYEQYF. CDR3 bases: TGTGCCAGCTCACCAGGGTCTAACAGGGGCTACGAGCAGTACTTC.

To note about this clone: Sequence at one end of the junction differs from germline and may be a read error. V and J are TRBV7-9 and TRBJ1-5, with 9 bases lining up with TRBD1. The CDR3 sequence is 14 residues long. CDR1 is SEHNR, CDR2 FQNEAQ, per germline (reference sequence). The CDR3 protein is CSSSQTGGNQPQHF. CDR3 DNA: TGTTCCAGCAGCCAGACAGGGGGAAATCAGCCCCAGCATTTT.